Each of the 26 T cell receptor beta chains below was sequenced from the same sample in a study of regulatory T cells in long-lasting Graves disease. Stated time point: newly diagnosed GD, antithyroid drugs for less than 3 months. RNA from PBMCs was the source of the TCR library. Relying on iRepertoire HTBI primers and Arm-PCR of CDR3 regions, the team built TCR beta libraries. TCRdb independently ran MiXCR on the multiplex PCR reads; one entry per CDR3 protein. There are 400,000 to 550,000 distinct CDR3 sequences in the sample; about 15% occur only once, and approximately 22% lies in the top ten. These data were also filed under a second study, of T cells in Graves' hyperthyroidism and ophthalmopathy.

Source: peripheral blood mononuclear cells (PBMCs), taken at new diagnosis, from a patient treated with antithyroid drugs. These receptor sequences come from a woman under 30 with Graves disease.

This clonotype was detected many times. The chain carries TRBV2 and TRBJ2-5; 9 bases line up with TRBD2. V dropped 6 bases and J dropped 3; count of bases not matched to a gene: 5. The CDR3 is made up of 14 amino acids. Germline loops: CDR1 SNHLY, CDR2 FYNNEI. CDR3 nucleotide sequence: TGTGCCAGCAGGGTGGGACTAGCAGAAGAGACCCAGTACTTC. Its protein product is CASRVGLAEETQYF.

This clonotype was counted between two and nine times. Being one base from a much bigger clone, this may be a read error. This chain links TRBV7-9 with TRBJ2-7; D remains ambiguous. V dropped 2 bases and J dropped 3 bases, with 5 bases sitting between them. The germline CDR1 and CDR2 sequences are SEHNR and FQNEAQ (reference sequence). CDR3 length: 12 residues. This CDR3 is CASSLRDYEQYF. In DNA, the CDR3 is TGTGCCAGCAGCTTAAGGGACTACGAGCAGTACTTC.

This clonotype has at least ten counts. The chain carries TRBV7-2 and TRBJ2-1, with D hard to call. Looked up from germline, CDR1 is SGHTA and CDR2 is FQGNSA. V lost 5 bases and J lost 5, with 16 bases in between. The CDR3 is 15 residues long. CDR3: CASSLDGPSNNEQFF. CDR3 DNA: TGTGCCAGCAGCCTAGACGGACCCTCAAACAATGAGCAGTTCTTC.

This clonotype came up a few times. CDR3 sequence (DNA): TGTGCCACCAGCAGGTCAGGGGGCGTTAATGAAAAACTGTTTTTT. Its protein product is CATSRSGGVNEKLFF. The gene calls are TRBV15 and TRBJ1-4; 8 bases match TRBD1. CDR1 and CDR2 from the germline V gene are LNHNV and YYDKDF (reference sequence). This CDR3 has 15 amino acids. The V and J ends lost 3 bases and 4 bases, in that order; junction bases with no gene match: 4.

In its sample, this clonotype was seen a few times. V usage is TRBV4-1 and J usage is TRBJ1-4; 8 nucleotides align to TRBD1. There are 17 residues in the CDR3. V lost 0 bases to trimming and J lost 5 bases; unmatched junction nucleotides: 8. Looked up from germline, CDR1 is MGHRA and CDR2 is YSYEKL. CDR3 bases: TGCGCCAGCAGCCAAGATGTGACTCGACAGGGGAATGAAAAACTGTTTTTT. Translation: CASSQDVTRQGNEKLFF.

In its sample, this clonotype was seen many times. This rearrangement joins TRBV6-5 to TRBJ2-3; maybe TRBD2 (5 bases). Germline-derived CDR1 and CDR2 are MNHEY and SVGAGI. V lost 2 bases, J lost 3 bases, and 12 bases lay in between. The length of the CDR3 is 15 residues. CDR3 nucleotide sequence: TGTGCCAGCAGTTACGGATTGCCGGGAACAGATACGCAGTATTTT. Protein: CASSYGLPGTDTQYF.

The chain links TRBV20-1 to TRBJ2-1; 9 bases align to TRBD2. In germline, CDR1 is DFQATT, CDR2 SNEGSKA (reference sequence). The V and J ends lost 3 bases and 2 bases, in that order; junction bases with no gene match: 5. The CDR3 is 15 amino acids. The chain's CDR3 is CSASREREAYNEQFF. In DNA, the CDR3 is TGCAGTGCTAGTAGGGAGCGGGAGGCCTACAATGAGCAGTTCTTC.

This clonotype was counted ten times or more. The chain links TRBV11-2 to TRBJ2-3, with D tentatively TRBD1 (6 bases). Looked up from germline, CDR1 is SGHAT and CDR2 is FQNNGV. The length of the CDR3 is 16 residues. Trimming shortened V by 5 bases and J by 3 bases, and 18 bases separated the two germline ends. The CDR3 reads CASSPFWGQKTDTQYF. DNA for the CDR3: TGTGCCAGCAGCCCATTTTGGGGGCAGAAGACAGATACGCAGTATTTT.

This clonotype was counted between two and nine times. The chain recombines TRBV5-6 with TRBJ2-1; weak D call: TRBD2 (7 bases). The CDR3 consists of 16 residues. The germline V and J ends were trimmed by 5 bases and 0 bases, with 15 bases remaining between them. Per the germline V gene, CDR1 is SGHDT and CDR2 is YYEEEE. The CDR3 sequence is CASSSLGGASYNEQFF. For the CDR3, the DNA is TGTGCCAGCAGTTCCCTGGGGGGGGCCTCCTACAATGAGCAGTTCTTC. Combining the CDR3 with reference TRBV5-6 and TRBJ2-1 gives the whole variable domain DAGVTQSPTHLIKTRGQQVTLRCSPKSGHDTVSWYQQALGQGPQFIFQYYEEEERQRGNFPDRFSGHQFPNYSSELNVNALLLGDSALYLCASSSLGGASYNEQFFGPGTRLTVL.

This clonotype was seen just once. Just one base apart from a much larger clone, this may be a read error. This chain connects TRBV20-1 to TRBJ2-1; 12 nucleotides align to TRBD2. J was trimmed by 8 bases and V by 1 base; bases with no gene match: 9. In germline, CDR1 is DFQATT, CDR2 SNEGSKA (reference sequence). This CDR3 comprises 16 residues. CDR3 amino acids: CSARGASGRALYEQFF. The CDR3 bases are TGCAGTGCTAGAGGAGCTAGCGGGAGGGCCTTATATGAGCAGTTCTTC.

The chain recombines TRBV9 with TRBJ1-3; D ambiguous. This CDR3 is 15 amino acids long. CDR1 and CDR2 from the germline V gene are SGDLS and YYNGEE. Deletions cut 4 bases from V and 0 bases from J, with 11 bases between. The DNA of the CDR3 is TGTGCCAGCAGCACCTCAATAGCCTCTGGAAACACCATATATTTT. Translating it yields CASSTSIASGNTIYF.

This rearrangement joins TRBV20-1 to TRBJ1-1; no firm D call. V shed 1 base and J shed 3 bases, with 9 bases lying between them. The CDR3 extends over 13 amino acids. The germline gives CDR1 DFQATT, CDR2 SNEGSKA (reference sequence). The CDR3 nucleotides are TGCAGTGCTAGAGGTCAAGGATACACTGAAGCTTTCTTT. Protein product: CSARGQGYTEAFF.

Points on this clonotype: With a much larger clone just one base away, this may be a read error. The chain carries TRBV6-5 and TRBJ2-1; 13 bases are shared with TRBD2. The CDR3 has 16 amino acids. Germline V gene lookup returns CDR1 MNHEY and CDR2 SVGAGI. CDR3 nucleotide sequence: TGTACCAGCAGTTACTCAGGACTAGCGGGAGACAATGAGCAGTTCTTC. It yields the protein CTSSYSGLAGDNEQFF.

The genes are TRBV20-1 and TRBJ2-7; 10 bases agree with TRBD1. This CDR3 has 19 amino acids. V shed 3 bases and J 3 bases; nucleotides not matched to a gene: 20. Germline assignment: CDR1 DFQATT and CDR2 SNEGSKA (reference sequence). The CDR3 region is CSARPPGGTGEVSDYEQYF. The DNA for the CDR3 is TGCAGTGCTAGGCCCCCGGGGGGGACAGGGGAGGTTTCTGACTACGAGCAGTACTTC.

This clonotype occurred a few times. The chain uses TRBV19 and TRBJ2-1; 9 nucleotides agree with TRBD2. CDR1 is LNHDA and CDR2 is SQIVND in the germline V gene (reference sequence). J gave up 4 bases and V 4 bases, and 5 bases lay outside the gene matches. The CDR3 spans 15 residues. The CDR3 nucleotides are TGTGCCAGTAGTAACAGGGCGGGAGGGTACAATGAGCAGTTCTTC. This gives the protein CASSNRAGGYNEQFF.

This clonotype was seen repeatedly, ten times or more. The chain carries TRBV7-3 and TRBJ2-1, with D hard to call. The V gene's germline CDR1 is SGHTA and CDR2 FQGTGA. Trimming cost V 2 bases and J 5 bases, with 7 bases left between them. The CDR3 spans 13 residues. The DNA of the CDR3 is TGTGCCAGCAGCTTAGGGCCCAACAATGAGCAGTTCTTC. The encoded protein is CASSLGPNNEQFF.

The chain joins TRBV19 to TRBJ2-2; 7 nucleotides match TRBD1. Germline assignment: CDR1 LNHDA and CDR2 SQIVND (reference sequence). After removal of 6 bases from V and 5 bases from J, the junction contained 9 bases not matched to a gene. This CDR3 comprises 15 residues. CDR3 sequence reads: CASSYQTGRTGELFF. The DNA for the CDR3 is TGTGCCAGTAGCTATCAGACAGGGAGAACCGGGGAGCTGTTTTTT.

Ten or more counts support this clonotype. This rearrangement joins TRBV28 to TRBJ1-5; no reliable D call. V was cut by 2 bases and J by 7 bases, with 6 bases left in between. This CDR3 has 12 residues. In germline, CDR1 is MDHEN, CDR2 SYDVKM. The CDR3 loop reads CASSLLGQPQHF. In nucleotides, the CDR3 is TGTGCCAGCAGTTTACTTGGGCAGCCCCAGCATTTT.

This clonotype was recorded at least ten times. The chain joins TRBV28 to TRBJ2-7; 12 nucleotides line up with TRBD2. Germline lookup yields CDR1 MDHEN and CDR2 SYDVKM. Losses at the gene ends were 5 bases for V and 3 bases for J; bases not matched to a gene: 8. The CDR3 has 16 amino acids. The CDR3 nucleotides are TGTGCCAGCAGTGGATCACTAGCGGGGGGTTTCTACGAGCAGTACTTC. This codes for CASSGSLAGGFYEQYF.

This clonotype showed up just a few times. The chain links TRBV14 to TRBJ2-1; 9 nucleotides agree with TRBD2. Looked up from germline, CDR1 is SGHDN and CDR2 is FVKESK. V dropped 4 bases and J dropped 4; count of bases not matched to a gene: 11. CDR3 length: 17 amino acids. The CDR3 spells CASSRPPTSGFYNEQFF. The CDR3 DNA reads as TGTGCCAGCAGCCGGCCCCCAACTAGCGGGTTTTACAATGAGCAGTTCTTC.

This clonotype was counted between two and nine times. V gene TRBV4-2 combines with J gene TRBJ1-5; D call uncertain. Trimming pared 0 bases from V and 3 bases from J, leaving 9 bases between. Germline V gives CDR1 LGHNA, CDR2 YNFKEQ. The CDR3 runs 15 residues. The CDR3 region is CASSQEAGANQPQHF. The CDR3 DNA sequence: TGTGCCAGCAGCCAAGAGGCAGGCGCCAATCAGCCCCAGCATTTT.

The chain recombines TRBV19 with TRBJ1-5; D perhaps matches TRBD1 (6 bases). CDR3 length equals 15 residues. Trimming shortened V by 5 bases and J by 6 bases, and 17 bases separated the two germline ends. Germline lookup yields CDR1 LNHDA and CDR2 SQIVND (reference sequence). CDR3 sequence (DNA): TGTGCCAGTAGTTTCAACAGGGAAGTGAGTCAGCCCCAGCATTTT. It codes for CASSFNREVSQPQHF.

This clonotype was found many times. The V and J genes are TRBV3-1 and TRBJ2-2; the D is unclear. The CDR3 totals 13 residues. Germline assignment: CDR1 LGHDT and CDR2 YNNKEL (reference sequence). V lost 1 base, J lost 2 bases, and 2 bases lay in between. For the CDR3, the DNA is TGTGCCAGCAGCCAAGGCAACACCGGGGAGCTGTTTTTT. Protein: CASSQGNTGELFF.

Worth noting for this clonotype: The conserved final phenylalanine or tryptophan is absent from the CDR3, which likely points to a read error. The DNA is omitted, as the CDR3 cannot be located on it reliably, and the CDR3 follows TCRdb's listing. The rearrangement links TRBV3-1 to TRBJ1-2. The CDR3 spans 13 residues, counting both ends. The germline CDR1 and CDR2 sequences are LGHDT and YNNKEL (reference sequence). CDR3 protein: CASSQATSYGDTL.

The DNA for the CDR3 is TGTGCCTGGAGTGCGCAGGGGGCTGGGGAGACCCAGTACTTC. It codes for CAWSAQGAGETQYF. This chain connects TRBV30 to TRBJ2-5; 8 bases match TRBD1. Germline assignment: CDR1 GTSNPN and CDR2 SVGIG (reference sequence). The CDR3 loop spans 14 amino acids. The trim removed 1 base at V and 5 bases at J, leaving 6 bases unmatched.

This clonotype was counted many times. CDR3 in DNA: TGTGCCAGTATCGGGACCAACACTGAAGCTTTCTTT. It codes for CASIGTNTEAFF. This chain links TRBV28 with TRBJ1-1; D perhaps matches TRBD1 (5 bases). Germline CDR1 MDHEN, CDR2 SYDVKM. V dropped 9 bases and J dropped 2 bases, with 10 bases sitting between them. This CDR3 region has 12 residues.